The TCR beta chain described here comes from a study of control samples from healthy donors and cancer patients. TCRdb keeps only in-frame clones here, not all; method: immunoSEQ multiplex PCR. The sample carries about 160,000 clones, 85% to 90% recorded once. The J segment lost 7 bases and the V segment lost 3 bases, leaving 4 bases of the junction unmatched. Per germline, CDR1 SGDLS and CDR2 YYNGEE. The CDR3 totals 13 residues. The chain links TRBV9 to TRBJ2-1; 7 bases fit TRBD2. The sample taken for sequencing was blood. The sequence was obtained from a man aged 25 to 40 in good health. The CDR3: CASSAPGGNEQFF. In nucleotides, the CDR3 is TGTGCCAGCAGCGCCCCCGGGGGGAATGAGCAGTTCTTC. The whole variable domain, remainder taken from reference TRBV9 and TRBJ2-1, is DSGVTQTPKHLITATGQRVTLRCSPRSGDLSVYWYQQSLDQGLQFLIQYYNGEERAKGNILERFSAQQFPDLHSELNLSSLELGDSALYFCASSAPGGNEQFFGPGTRLTVL.